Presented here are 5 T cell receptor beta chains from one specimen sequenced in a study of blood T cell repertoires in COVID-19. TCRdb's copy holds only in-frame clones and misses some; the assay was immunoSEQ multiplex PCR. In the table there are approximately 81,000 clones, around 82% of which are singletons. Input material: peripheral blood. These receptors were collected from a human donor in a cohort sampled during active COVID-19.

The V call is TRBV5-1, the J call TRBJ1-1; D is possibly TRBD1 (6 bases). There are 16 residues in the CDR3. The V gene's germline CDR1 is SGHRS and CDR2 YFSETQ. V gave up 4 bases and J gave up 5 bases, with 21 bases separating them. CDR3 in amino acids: CASSQVTGPGGTEAFF. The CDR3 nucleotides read TGCGCCAGCAGCCAAGTCACAGGGCCGGGAGGAACTGAAGCTTTCTTT.

This CDR3 is CASRLSRIGNEKLFF. The CDR3 DNA reads as TGTGCCAGCAGACTATCCAGAATCGGAAATGAAAAACTGTTTTTT. The gene calls are TRBV6-5 and TRBJ1-4; D is unclear. CDR3 size: 15 residues. Trimming left V 6 bases short and J 5 bases short, with 16 bases between. Germline-derived CDR1 and CDR2 are MNHEY and SVGAGI.

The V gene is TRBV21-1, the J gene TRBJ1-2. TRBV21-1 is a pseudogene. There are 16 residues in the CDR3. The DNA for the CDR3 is TGTGCCAGCAGCAATTCAATCCCCCCGGGTACTATTGGCTACACCTTC. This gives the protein CASSNSIPPGTIGYTF.

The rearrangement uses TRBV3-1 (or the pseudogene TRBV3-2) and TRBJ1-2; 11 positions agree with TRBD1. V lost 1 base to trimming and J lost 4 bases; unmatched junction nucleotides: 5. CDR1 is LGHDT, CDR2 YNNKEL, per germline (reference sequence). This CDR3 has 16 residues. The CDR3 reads CASSQGTGGLIYGYTF. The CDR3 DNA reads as TGTGCCAGCAGCCAAGGGACAGGGGGCCTCATCTATGGCTACACCTTC.

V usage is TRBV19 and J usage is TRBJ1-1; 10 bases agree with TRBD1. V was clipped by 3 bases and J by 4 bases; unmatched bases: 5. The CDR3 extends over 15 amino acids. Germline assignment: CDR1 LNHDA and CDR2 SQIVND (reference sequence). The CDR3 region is CASSIRQGAGTEAFF. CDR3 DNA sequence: TGTGCCAGTAGTATCCGACAGGGGGCTGGCACTGAAGCTTTCTTT.